This T cell receptor beta chain originates from a study of Ad26.COV2.S vaccination and SARS-CoV-2 variants. Germline V gene data show CDR1 as SEHNR and CDR2 as FQNEAQ (reference sequence). The V gene end was trimmed by 5 bases and the J gene end by 3 bases; junction bases not matched to a gene: 8. CDR3 length: 15 residues. The table came from immunoSEQ multiplex PCR; TCRdb's copy has only in-frame clones and leaves some out. The table lists 300,000 to 450,000 clones, roughly 94% of them singletons. Findings and limits, study-wide: Overall T cell responses may have been underestimated by the analyses of TCR breadth and depth. Non-spike TCR breadth showed similarity between vaccine and placebo recipients. Reportedly, after vaccination the spike-specific CD8+ and CD4+ T cell responses displayed substantial breadth.

To note about this clone: The antigen remains undetermined.

Specimen: peripheral blood, collected after recovery from COVID-19. V and J are TRBV7-9 and TRBJ2-7; TRBD1 matches 9 bases. This TCR derives from a human donor who had recovered from COVID-19. CDR3 DNA: TGTGCCAGCAGCGCCGCCGGGACAGGGAACTACGAGCAGTACTTC. Its protein is CASSAAGTGNYEQYF.